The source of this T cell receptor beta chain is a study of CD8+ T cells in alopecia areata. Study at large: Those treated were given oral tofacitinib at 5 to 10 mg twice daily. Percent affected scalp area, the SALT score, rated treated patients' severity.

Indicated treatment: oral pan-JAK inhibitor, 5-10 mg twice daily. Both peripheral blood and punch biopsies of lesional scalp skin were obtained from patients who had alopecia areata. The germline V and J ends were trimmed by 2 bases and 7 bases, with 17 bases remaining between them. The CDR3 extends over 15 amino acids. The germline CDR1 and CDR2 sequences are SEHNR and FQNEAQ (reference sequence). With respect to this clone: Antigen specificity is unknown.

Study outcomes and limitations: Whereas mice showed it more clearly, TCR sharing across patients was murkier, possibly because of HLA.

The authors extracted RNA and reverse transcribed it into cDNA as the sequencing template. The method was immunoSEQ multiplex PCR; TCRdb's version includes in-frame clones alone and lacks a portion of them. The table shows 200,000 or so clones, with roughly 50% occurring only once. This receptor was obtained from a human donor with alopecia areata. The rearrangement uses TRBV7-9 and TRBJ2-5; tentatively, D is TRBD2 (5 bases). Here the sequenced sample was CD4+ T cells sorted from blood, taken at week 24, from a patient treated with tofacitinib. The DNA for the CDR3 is TGTGCCAGCAGCTTATCTACAGCGGATTTCGGGACCCAGTACTTC. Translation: CASSLSTADFGTQYF.